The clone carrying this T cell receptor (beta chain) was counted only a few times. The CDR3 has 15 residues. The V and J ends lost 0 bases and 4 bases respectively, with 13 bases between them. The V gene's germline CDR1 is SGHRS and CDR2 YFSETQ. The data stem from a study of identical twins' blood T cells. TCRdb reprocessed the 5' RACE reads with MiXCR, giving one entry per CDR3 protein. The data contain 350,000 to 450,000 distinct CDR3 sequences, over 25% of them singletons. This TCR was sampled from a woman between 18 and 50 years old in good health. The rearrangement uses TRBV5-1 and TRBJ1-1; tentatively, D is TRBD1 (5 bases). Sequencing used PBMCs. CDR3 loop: CASSLAGGAITEAFF. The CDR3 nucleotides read TGCGCCAGCAGCTTGGCGGGAGGGGCTATCACTGAAGCTTTCTTT.